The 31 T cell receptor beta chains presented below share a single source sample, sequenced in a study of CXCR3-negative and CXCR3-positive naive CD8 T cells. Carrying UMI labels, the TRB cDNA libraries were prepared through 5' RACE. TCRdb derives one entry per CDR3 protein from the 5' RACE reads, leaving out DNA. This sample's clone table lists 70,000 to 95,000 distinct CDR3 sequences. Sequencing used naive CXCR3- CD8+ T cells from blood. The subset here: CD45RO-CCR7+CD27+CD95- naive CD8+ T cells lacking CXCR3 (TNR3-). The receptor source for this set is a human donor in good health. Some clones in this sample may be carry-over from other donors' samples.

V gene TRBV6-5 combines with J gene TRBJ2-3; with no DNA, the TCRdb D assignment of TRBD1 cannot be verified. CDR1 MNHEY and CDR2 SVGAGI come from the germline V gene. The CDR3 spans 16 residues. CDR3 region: CASSYPPGQGLDTQYF.

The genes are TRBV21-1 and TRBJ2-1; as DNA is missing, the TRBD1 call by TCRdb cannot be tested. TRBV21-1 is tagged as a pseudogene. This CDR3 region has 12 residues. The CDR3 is CASTGQGNEQFF.

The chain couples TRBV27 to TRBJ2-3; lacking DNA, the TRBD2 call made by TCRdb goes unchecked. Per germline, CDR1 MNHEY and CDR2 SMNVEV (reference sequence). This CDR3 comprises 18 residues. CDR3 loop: CASSSTGRTETSTDTQYF.

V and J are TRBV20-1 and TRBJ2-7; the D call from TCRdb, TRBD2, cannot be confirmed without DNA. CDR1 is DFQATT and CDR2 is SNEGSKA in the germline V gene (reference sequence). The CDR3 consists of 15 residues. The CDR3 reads CSARGLAFFSYEQYF.

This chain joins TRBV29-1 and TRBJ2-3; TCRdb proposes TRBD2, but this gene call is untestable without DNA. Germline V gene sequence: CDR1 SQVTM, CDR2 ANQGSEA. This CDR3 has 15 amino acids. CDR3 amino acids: CSVAGGTPSTDTQYF.

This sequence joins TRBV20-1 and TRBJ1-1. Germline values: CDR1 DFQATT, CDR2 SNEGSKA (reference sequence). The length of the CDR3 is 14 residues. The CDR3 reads CSARDGGDYTEAFF.

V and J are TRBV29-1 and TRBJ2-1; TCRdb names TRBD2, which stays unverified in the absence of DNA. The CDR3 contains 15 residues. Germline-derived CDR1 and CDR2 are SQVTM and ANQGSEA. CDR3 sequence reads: CSVDPGGFPYNEQFF.

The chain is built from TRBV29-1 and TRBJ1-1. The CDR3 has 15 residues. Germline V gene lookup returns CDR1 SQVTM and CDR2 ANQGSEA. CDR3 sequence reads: CSVAGGGGQNTEAFF.

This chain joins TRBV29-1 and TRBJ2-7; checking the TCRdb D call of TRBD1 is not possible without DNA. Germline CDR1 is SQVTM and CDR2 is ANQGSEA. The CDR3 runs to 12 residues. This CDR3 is CSSRDGVYEQYF.

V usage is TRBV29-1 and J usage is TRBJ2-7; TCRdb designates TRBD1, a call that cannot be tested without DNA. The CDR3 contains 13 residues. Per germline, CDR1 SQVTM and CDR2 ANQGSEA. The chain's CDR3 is CSVSGDNQYEQYF.

CDR3 protein: CASSWGQAYEQYF. The chain recombines TRBV12-3 or TRBV12-4 with TRBJ2-7; no DNA is available, so the TRBD1 call from TCRdb remains unchecked. The CDR3 has 13 amino acids.

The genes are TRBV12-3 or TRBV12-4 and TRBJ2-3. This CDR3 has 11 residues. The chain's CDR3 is CASRYGDTQYF.

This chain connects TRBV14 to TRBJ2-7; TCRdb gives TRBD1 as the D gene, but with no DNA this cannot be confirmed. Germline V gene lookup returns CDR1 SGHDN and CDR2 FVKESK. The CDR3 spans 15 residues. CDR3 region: CASSQATGDYYEQYF.

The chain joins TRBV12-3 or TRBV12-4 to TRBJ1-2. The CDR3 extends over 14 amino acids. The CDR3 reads CASSRTDANYGYTF.

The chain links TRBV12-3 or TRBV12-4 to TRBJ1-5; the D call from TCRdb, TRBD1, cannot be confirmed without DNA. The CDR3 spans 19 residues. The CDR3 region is CASSLGADSAVYSNQPQHF.

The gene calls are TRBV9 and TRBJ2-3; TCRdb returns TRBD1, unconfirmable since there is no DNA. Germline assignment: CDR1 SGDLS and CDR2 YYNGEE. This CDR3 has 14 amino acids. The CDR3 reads CASTSGDGQNTQYF. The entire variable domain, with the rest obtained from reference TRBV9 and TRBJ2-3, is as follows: DSGVTQTPKHLITATGQRVTLRCSPRSGDLSVYWYQQSLDQGLQFLIQYYNGEERAKGNILERFSAQQFPDLHSELNLSSLELGDSALYFCASTSGDGQNTQYFGPGTRLTVL.

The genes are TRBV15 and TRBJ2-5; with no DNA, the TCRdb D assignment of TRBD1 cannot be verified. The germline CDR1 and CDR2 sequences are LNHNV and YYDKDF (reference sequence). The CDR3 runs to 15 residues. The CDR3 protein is CATRNRDRVGETQYF. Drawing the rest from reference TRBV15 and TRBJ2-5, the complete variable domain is DAMVIQNPRYQVTQFGKPVTLSCSQTLNHNVMYWYQQKSSQAPKLLFHYYDKDFNNEADTPDNFQSRRPNTSFCFLDIRSPGLGDTAMYLCATRNRDRVGETQYFGPGTRLLVL.

The CDR3 sequence: CASSPLAGGYEQYF. The chain recombines TRBV14 with TRBJ2-7; without DNA, the TCRdb call of TRBD2 cannot be checked. The CDR3 contains 14 residues. CDR1 is SGHDN, CDR2 FVKESK, per germline.

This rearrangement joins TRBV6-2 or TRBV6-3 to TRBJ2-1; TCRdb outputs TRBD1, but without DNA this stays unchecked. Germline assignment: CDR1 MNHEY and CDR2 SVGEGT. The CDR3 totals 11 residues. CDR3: CASSKGNEQFF.

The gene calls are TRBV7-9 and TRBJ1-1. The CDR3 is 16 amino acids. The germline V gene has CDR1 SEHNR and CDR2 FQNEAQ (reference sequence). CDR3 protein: CASSSGSALVYTEAFF. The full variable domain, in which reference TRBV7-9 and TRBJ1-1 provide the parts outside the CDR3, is DTGVSQNPRHKITKRGQNVTFRCDPISEHNRLYWYRQTLGQGPEFLTYFQNEAQLEKSRLLSDRFSAERPKGSFSTLEIQRTEQGDSAMYLCASSSGSALVYTEAFFGQGTRLTVV.

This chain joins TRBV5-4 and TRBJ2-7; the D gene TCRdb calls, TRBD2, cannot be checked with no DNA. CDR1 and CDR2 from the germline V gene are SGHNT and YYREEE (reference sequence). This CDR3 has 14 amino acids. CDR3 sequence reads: CASSLSSGSTEQYF.

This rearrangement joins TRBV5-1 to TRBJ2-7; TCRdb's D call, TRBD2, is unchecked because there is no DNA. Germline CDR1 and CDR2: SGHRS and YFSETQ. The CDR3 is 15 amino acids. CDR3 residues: CASSYDSGRIYEQYF.

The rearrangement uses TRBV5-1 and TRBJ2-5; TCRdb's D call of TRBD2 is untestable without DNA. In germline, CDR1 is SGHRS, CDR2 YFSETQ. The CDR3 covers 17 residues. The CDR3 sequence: CASSLVVSGEYRETQYF.

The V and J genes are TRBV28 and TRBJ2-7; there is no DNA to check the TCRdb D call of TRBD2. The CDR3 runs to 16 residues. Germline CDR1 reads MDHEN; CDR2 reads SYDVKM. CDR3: CASSLPLQHLSYEQYF.

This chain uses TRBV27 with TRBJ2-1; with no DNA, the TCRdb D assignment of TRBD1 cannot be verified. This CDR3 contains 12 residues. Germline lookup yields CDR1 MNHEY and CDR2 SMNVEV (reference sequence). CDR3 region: CASSGTNNEQFF.

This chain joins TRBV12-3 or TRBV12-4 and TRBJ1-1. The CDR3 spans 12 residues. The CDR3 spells CASSLGDPTVFF.

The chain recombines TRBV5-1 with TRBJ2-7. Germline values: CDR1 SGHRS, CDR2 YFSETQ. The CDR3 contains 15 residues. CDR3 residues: CASSFEDPSSSEQYF.

The chain's CDR3 is CASSPIAGQNTGELFF. The J gene is TRBJ2-2, the V gene TRBV6-5; TCRdb picks TRBD2, but there is no DNA to check that call. This CDR3 has 16 residues. The V gene's germline CDR1 is MNHEY and CDR2 SVGAGI.

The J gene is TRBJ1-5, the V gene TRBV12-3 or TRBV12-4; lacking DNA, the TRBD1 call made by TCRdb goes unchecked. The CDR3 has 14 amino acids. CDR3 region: CASSTGGSNQPQHF.

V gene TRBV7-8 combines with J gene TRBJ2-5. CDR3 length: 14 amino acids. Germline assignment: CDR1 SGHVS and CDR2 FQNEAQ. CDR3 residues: CASSSQAFPETQYF.

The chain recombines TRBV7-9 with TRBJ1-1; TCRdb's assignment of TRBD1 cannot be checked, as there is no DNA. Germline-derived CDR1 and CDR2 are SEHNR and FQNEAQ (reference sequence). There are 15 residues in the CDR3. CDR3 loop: CASSGWTDMNTEAFF.